Listed below are T cell receptor beta chains from one sample, sequenced in a study of blood T cells in healthy people across ages. TCRdb re-called the 5' RACE reads through MiXCR, storing one row per CDR3 protein. The table includes hundreds of thousands of distinct CDR3 sequences, around 25% detected once. This sample also belongs to another study, concerning T cells of mothers and their children.

Sequenced: blood. These receptors all stem from a boy aged 10-17 years in good health. The CDR3 runs from the conserved cysteine through the conserved F or W. D genes are given only for firm matches. The size entry is marked missing in some rows and otherwise reads once, few, many or a size class.

D gene: .
V gene: TRBV9
J gene: TRBJ1-1
clone size: few
CDR3 DNA: TGTGCCAGCAGCGTAGATGAGAACACTGAAGCTTTCTTT
CDR3 protein: CASSVDENTEAFF

D gene: .
V gene: TRBV20-1
J gene: TRBJ2-7
clone size: few
CDR3 DNA: TGCAGTGCTAGTCGGGAGCGGCGTCAGTACGAGCAGTACTTC
CDR3 protein: CSASRERRQYEQYF

D gene: TRBD1
V gene: TRBV7-9
J gene: TRBJ2-7
clone size: .
CDR3 DNA: TGTGCCAGCAGCCCGGACAGGGGGAAGGTCGAGCAGTACTTC
CDR3 protein: CASSPDRGKVEQYF

D gene: .
V gene: TRBV7-2
J gene: TRBJ2-5
clone size: .
CDR3 DNA: TGTGCCAGCAGCTTAGATGGGGAGGTCCAAGAGACCCAGTACTTC
CDR3 protein: CASSLDGEVQETQYF

D gene: TRBD1
V gene: TRBV7-6
J gene: TRBJ2-5
clone size: few
CDR3 DNA: TGTGCCAGCAGCTTCCGACAGGGGAACGCGGAGACCCAGTACTTC
CDR3 protein: CASSFRQGNAETQYF

D gene: TRBD2
V gene: TRBV9
J gene: TRBJ2-1
clone size: .
CDR3 DNA: TGTGCCAGCAGCGTAGCTCGCGGGAGCTCCTCTGCCTACAATGAGCAGTTCTTC
CDR3 protein: CASSVARGSSSAYNEQFF

D gene: .
V gene: TRBV7-2
J gene: TRBJ2-5
clone size: few
CDR3 DNA: TGTGCCAGCAGCTTATATGGCGGGGAAGAGACCCAGTACTTC
CDR3 protein: CASSLYGGEETQYF

D gene: TRBD2
V gene: TRBV5-1
J gene: TRBJ2-7
clone size: few
CDR3 DNA: TGCGCCAGCAGTTACGTCGGGGGGGGAACCTACGAGCAGTACTTC
CDR3 protein: CASSYVGGGTYEQYF

D gene: .
V gene: TRBV29-1
J gene: TRBJ2-7
clone size: .
CDR3 DNA: TGCAGCGTCGGACCGGAGGATTCTCACTACGAGCAGTACTTC
CDR3 protein: CSVGPEDSHYEQYF

D gene: .
V gene: TRBV2
J gene: TRBJ1-1
clone size: few
CDR3 DNA: TGTGCCAGCAGTAATAGTCCCCTGGACACTGTAGCTTTCTTT
CDR3 protein: CASSNSPLDTVAFF

D gene: .
V gene: TRBV7-9
J gene: TRBJ2-2
clone size: .
CDR3 DNA: TGTGCCAGCAGCTTTGACGACGGGAACACCGGGGAGCTGTTTTTT
CDR3 protein: CASSFDDGNTGELFF

D gene: .
V gene: TRBV28
J gene: TRBJ2-5
clone size: .
CDR3 DNA: TGTGCCAGCAGTTTATTGACAGAAGACGAGCAGTATTTC
CDR3 protein: CASSLLTEDEQYF

D gene: .
V gene: TRBV5-1
J gene: TRBJ2-3
clone size: .
CDR3 DNA: TGCGCCAGCAGCGTAAGCAGAGGGACTAGCACAGATACGCAGTATTTT
CDR3 protein: CASSVSRGTSTDTQYF

D gene: .
V gene: TRBV6-5
J gene: TRBJ2-2
clone size: few
CDR3 DNA: TGTGCCAGCAGTTACTCGGTTCTAACCGGGGAGCTGTTTTTT
CDR3 protein: CASSYSVLTGELFF

D gene: TRBD2
V gene: TRBV29-1
J gene: TRBJ2-7
clone size: .
CDR3 DNA: TGCAGCGTTATTAGCGGGGTCTCCTACGAGCAGTACTTC
CDR3 protein: CSVISGVSYEQYF

D gene: TRBD1
V gene: TRBV20-1
J gene: TRBJ1-1
clone size: few
CDR3 DNA: TGCAGTGCAGGACAGGGGGGTTCTGAAGCTTTCTTT
CDR3 protein: CSAGQGGSEAFF

D gene: TRBD2
V gene: TRBV20-1
J gene: TRBJ2-7
clone size: few
CDR3 DNA: TGCAGTGCAGAGACTAGCGGCCTGGACGAGCAGTACTTC
CDR3 protein: CSAETSGLDEQYF

D gene: TRBD1
V gene: TRBV7-6
J gene: TRBJ1-3
clone size: few
CDR3 DNA: TGTGCCAGCAGCTTAGCCCAGGGGGCCCCTGGAAACACCATATATTTT
CDR3 protein: CASSLAQGAPGNTIYF

D gene: .
V gene: TRBV6-2/TRBV6-3
J gene: TRBJ2-2
clone size: few
CDR3 DNA: TGTGCCAGCAGTCTTCTGGCCCCCGGGGAGCTGTTTTTT
CDR3 protein: CASSLLAPGELFF

D gene: TRBD2
V gene: TRBV7-9
J gene: TRBJ2-7
clone size: .
CDR3 DNA: TGTGCCAGCAGCGCTAGCGGGGCGCCCTACGAGCAGTACTTC
CDR3 protein: CASSASGAPYEQYF

D gene: TRBD1
V gene: TRBV10-2
J gene: TRBJ1-2
clone size: .
CDR3 DNA: TGCGCCAGCAGTGAAGGGACAGGGGGCAACTGTGGCTACACCTTC
CDR3 protein: CASSEGTGGNCGYTF

D gene: .
V gene: TRBV7-3
J gene: TRBJ2-1
clone size: few
CDR3 DNA: TGTGCCAGCAGCCCACAGGGGGGGGCGGGTTACAATGAGCAGTTCTTC
CDR3 protein: CASSPQGGAGYNEQFF

D gene: TRBD1
V gene: TRBV12-3/TRBV12-4
J gene: TRBJ2-7
clone size: .
CDR3 DNA: TGTGCCAGCGGAGACTCGACAGGGGACGAGCAGTACTTC
CDR3 protein: CASGDSTGDEQYF

D gene: TRBD2
V gene: TRBV6-5
J gene: TRBJ2-1
clone size: .
CDR3 DNA: TGTGCCAGCAGTGAGAAGCGGGGGGGCACGGATGAGCAGTTCTTC
CDR3 protein: CASSEKRGGTDEQFF

D gene: .
V gene: TRBV19
J gene: TRBJ2-4
clone size: .
CDR3 DNA: TGTGCCAGTAGTATAGATGCGGTCGCCAAAAACATTCAGTACTTC
CDR3 protein: CASSIDAVAKNIQYF